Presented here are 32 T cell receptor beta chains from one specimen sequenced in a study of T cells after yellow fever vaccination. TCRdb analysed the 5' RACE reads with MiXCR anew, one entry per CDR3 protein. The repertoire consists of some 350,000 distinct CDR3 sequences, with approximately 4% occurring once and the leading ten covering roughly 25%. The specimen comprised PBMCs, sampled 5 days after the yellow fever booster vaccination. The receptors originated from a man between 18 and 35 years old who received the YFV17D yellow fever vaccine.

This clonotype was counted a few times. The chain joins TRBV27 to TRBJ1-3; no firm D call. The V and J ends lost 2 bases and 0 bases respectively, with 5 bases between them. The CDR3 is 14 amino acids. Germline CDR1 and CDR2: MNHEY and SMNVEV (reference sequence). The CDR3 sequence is CASSLQFSGNTIYF. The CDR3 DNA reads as TGTGCCAGCAGTTTACAGTTCTCTGGAAACACCATATATTTT.

Written as DNA, the CDR3 is TGTGCCAGCAGCCCGGCCCTAACGCAGTATTTT. Its translation is CASSPALTQYF. The gene calls are TRBV7-9 and TRBJ2-3; no definite D call. V dropped 5 bases and J dropped 9 bases, with 9 bases sitting between them. The CDR3 sequence is 11 residues long. Germline V CDR1 and CDR2: SEHNR, FQNEAQ (reference sequence).

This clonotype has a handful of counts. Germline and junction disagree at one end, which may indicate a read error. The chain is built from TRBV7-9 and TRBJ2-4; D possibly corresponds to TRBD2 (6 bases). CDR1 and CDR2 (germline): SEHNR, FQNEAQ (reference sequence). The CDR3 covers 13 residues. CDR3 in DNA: TGTGCCAGCAGCTCCGACGTCGGGGGTTTAGGAGGATTC. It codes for CASSSDVGGLGGF.

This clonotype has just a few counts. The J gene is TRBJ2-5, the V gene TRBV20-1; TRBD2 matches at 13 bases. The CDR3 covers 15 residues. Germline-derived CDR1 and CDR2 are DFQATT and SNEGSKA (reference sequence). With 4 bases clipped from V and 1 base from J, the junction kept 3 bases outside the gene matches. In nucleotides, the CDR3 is TGCAGTGCTACCGGACTAGCGGGGGTCCAAGAGACCCAGTACTTC. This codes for CSATGLAGVQETQYF.

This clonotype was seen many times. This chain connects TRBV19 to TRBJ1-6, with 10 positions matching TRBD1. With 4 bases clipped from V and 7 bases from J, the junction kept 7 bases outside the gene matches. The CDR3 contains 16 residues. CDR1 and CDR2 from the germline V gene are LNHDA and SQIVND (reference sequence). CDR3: CASSTSPGQGNSPLHF. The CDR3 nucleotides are TGTGCCAGTAGTACGTCACCGGGACAGGGGAATTCACCCCTCCACTTT.

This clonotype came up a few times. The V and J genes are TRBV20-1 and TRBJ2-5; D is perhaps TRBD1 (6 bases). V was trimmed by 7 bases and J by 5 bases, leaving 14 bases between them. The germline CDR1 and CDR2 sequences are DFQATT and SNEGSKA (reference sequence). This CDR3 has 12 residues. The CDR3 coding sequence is TGCAGTGTACAGGGTTTTTGGGAGACCCAGTACTTC. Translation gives CSVQGFWETQYF.

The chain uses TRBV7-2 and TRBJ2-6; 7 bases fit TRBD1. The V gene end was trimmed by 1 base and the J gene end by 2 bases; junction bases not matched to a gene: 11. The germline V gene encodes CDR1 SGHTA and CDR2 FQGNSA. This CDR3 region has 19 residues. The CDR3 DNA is TGTGCCAGCAGCTTAGGGGCCGACAGGGAGTTTACTGGGGCCAACGTCCTGACTTTC. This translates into CASSLGADREFTGANVLTF.

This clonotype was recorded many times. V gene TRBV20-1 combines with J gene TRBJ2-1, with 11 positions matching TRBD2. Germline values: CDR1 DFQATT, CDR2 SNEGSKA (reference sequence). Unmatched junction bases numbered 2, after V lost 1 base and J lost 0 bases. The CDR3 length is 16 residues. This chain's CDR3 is CSARGLAGGSYNEQFF. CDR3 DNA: TGCAGTGCTAGAGGGCTAGCGGGGGGCTCCTACAATGAGCAGTTCTTC.

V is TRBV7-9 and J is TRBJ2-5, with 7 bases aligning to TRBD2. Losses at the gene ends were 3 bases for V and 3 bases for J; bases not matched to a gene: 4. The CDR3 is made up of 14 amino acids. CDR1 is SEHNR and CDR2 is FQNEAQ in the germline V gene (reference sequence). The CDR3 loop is CASSFMAGEETQYF. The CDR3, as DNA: TGTGCCAGCAGCTTCATGGCGGGGGAAGAGACCCAGTACTTC.

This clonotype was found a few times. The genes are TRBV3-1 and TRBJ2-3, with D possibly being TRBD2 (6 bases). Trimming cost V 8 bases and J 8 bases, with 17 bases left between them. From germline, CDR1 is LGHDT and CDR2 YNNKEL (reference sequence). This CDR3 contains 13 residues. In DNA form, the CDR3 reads TGTGCCAGCTCCGGGACTTGGGATGGTACGCAGTATTTT. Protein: CASSGTWDGTQYF.

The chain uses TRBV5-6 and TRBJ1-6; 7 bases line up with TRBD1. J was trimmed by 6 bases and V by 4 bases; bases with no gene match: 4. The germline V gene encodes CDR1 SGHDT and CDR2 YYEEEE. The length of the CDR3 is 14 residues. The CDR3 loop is CASSPDRTNSPLHF. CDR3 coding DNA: TGTGCCAGCAGCCCGGACAGGACTAATTCACCCCTCCACTTT.

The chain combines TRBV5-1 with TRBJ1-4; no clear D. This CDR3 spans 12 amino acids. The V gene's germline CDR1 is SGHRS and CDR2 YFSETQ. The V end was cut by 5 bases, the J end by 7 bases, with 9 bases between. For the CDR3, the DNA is TGCGCCAGCAGACCAGTGCCTGAAAAACTGTTTTTT. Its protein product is CASRPVPEKLFF.

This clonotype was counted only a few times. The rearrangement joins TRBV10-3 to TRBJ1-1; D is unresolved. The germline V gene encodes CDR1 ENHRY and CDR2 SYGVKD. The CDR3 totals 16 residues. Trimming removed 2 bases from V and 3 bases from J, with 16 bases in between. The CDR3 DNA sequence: TGTGCCATCAGTGAGGAGGATCTGGGGAGGTACACTGAAGCTTTCTTT. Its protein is CAISEEDLGRYTEAFF.

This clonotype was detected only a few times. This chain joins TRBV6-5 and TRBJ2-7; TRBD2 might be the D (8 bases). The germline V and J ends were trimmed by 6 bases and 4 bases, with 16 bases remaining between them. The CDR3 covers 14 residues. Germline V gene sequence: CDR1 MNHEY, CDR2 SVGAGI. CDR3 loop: CASSPGGTAYEQYV. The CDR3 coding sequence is TGTGCCAGCAGCCCGGGGGGGACAGCATACGAGCAGTACGTC.

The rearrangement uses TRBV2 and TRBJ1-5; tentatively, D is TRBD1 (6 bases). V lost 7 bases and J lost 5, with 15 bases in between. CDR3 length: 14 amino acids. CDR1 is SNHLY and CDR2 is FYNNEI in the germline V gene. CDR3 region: CASTQTGGDQPQHF. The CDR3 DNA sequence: TGTGCCAGCACCCAGACAGGAGGCGATCAGCCCCAGCATTTT.

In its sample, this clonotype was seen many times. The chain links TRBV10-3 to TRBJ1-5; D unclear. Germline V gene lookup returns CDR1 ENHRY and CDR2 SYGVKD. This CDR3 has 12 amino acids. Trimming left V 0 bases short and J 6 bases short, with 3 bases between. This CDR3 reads CAISESSQPQHF. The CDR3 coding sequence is TGTGCCATCAGTGAGTCGAGTCAGCCCCAGCATTTT.

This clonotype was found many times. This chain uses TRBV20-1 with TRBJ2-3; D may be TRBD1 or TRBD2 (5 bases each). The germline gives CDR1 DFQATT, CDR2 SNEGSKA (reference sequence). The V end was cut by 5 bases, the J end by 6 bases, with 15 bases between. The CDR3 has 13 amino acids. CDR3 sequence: CSARGPPGDTQYF. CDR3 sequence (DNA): TGCAGTGCTCGGGGACCACCGGGGGATACGCAGTATTTT.

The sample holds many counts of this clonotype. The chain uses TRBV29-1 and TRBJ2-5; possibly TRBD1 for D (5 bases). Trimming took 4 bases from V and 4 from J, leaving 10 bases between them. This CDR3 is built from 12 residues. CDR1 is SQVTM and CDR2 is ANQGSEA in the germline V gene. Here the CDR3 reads CSVGTSGETQYF. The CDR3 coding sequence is TGCAGCGTTGGGACATCGGGAGAGACCCAGTACTTC.

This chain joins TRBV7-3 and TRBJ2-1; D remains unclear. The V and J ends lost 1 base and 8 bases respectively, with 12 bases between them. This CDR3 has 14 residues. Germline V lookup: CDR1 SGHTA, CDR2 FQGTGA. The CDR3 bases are TGTGCCAGCAGCTTAAGGGCCTCGCACCATGAGCAGTTCTTC. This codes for CASSLRASHHEQFF. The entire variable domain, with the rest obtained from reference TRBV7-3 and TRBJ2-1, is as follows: GAGVSQTPSNKVTEKGKYVELRCDPISGHTALYWYRQSLGQGPEFLIYFQGTGAADDSGLPNDRFFAVRPEGSVSTLKIQRTERGDSAVYLCASSLRASHHEQFFGPGTRLTVL.

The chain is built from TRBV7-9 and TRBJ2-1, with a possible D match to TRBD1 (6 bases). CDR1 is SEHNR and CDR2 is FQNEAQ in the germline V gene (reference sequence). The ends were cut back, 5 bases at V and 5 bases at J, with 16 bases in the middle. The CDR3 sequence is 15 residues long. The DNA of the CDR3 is TGTGCCAGCAGCCCTAGGTCCAGGGGACACAATGAGCAGTTCTTC. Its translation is CASSPRSRGHNEQFF. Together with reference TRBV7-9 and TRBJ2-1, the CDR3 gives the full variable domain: DTGVSQNPRHKITKRGQNVTFRCDPISEHNRLYWYRQTLGQGPEFLTYFQNEAQLEKSRLLSDRFSAERPKGSFSTLEIQRTEQGDSAMYLCASSPRSRGHNEQFFGPGTRLTVL.

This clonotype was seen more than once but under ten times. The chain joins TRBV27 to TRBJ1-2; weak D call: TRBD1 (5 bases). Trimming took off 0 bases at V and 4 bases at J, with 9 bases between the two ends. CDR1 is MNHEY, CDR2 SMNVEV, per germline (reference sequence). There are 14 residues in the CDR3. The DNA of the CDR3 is TGTGCCAGCAGTTTATCCTGGGGCACCTATGGCTACACCTTC. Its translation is CASSLSWGTYGYTF.

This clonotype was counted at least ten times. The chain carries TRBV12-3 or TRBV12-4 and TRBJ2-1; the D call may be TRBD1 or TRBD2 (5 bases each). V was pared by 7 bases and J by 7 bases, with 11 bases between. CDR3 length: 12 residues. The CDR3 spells CASTFGGNEQFF. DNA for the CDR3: TGTGCCAGCACCTTTGGGGGTAATGAGCAGTTCTTC.

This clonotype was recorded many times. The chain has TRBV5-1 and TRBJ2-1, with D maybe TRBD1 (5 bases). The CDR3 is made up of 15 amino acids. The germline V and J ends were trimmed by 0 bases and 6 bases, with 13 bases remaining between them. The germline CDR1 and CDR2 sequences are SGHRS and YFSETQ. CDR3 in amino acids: CASSLGGSLSNEQFF. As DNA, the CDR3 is TGCGCCAGCAGCTTGGGGGGCAGCTTAAGCAATGAGCAGTTCTTC.

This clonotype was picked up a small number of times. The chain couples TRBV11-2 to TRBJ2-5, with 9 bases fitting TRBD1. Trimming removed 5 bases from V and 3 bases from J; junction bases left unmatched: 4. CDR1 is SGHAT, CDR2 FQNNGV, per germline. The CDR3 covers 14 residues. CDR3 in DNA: TGTGCCAGCAGCCCCGGGACAGGGAAAGAGACCCAGTACTTC. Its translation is CASSPGTGKETQYF.

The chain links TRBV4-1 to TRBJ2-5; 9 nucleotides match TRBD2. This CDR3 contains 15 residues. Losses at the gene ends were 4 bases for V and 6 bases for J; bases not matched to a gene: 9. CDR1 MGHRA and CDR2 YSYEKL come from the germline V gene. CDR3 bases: TGCGCCAGCAGCCCTTTCCCTAGCGGGGTACAGACCCAGTACTTC. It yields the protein CASSPFPSGVQTQYF.

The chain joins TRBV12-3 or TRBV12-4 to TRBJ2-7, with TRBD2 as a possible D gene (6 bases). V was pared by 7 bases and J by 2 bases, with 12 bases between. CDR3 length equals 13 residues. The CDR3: CASTVGGAYEQYF. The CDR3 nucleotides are TGTGCCAGCACCGTGGGAGGTGCCTACGAGCAGTACTTC.

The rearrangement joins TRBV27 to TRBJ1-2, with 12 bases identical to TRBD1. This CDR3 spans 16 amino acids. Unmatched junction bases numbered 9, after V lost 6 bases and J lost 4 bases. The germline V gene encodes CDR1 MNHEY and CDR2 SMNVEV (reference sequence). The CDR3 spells CASSAPGDRGLYGYTF. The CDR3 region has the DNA TGTGCCAGCAGCGCGCCAGGGGACAGGGGGCTCTATGGCTACACCTTC.

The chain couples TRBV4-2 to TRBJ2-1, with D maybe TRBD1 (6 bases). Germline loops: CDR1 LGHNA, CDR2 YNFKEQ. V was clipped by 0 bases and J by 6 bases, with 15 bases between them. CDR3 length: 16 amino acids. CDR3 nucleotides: TGTGCCAGCAGCCAAGAGTTGGGGGCGTTAGGCAATGAGCAGTTCTTC. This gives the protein CASSQELGALGNEQFF.

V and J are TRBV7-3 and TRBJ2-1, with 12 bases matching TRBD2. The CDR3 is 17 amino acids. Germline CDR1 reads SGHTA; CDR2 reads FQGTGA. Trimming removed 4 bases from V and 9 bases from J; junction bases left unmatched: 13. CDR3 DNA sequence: TGTGCCAGCAGCTCCAAGCCTCTAGCGGGGGGGCCAGGTGAGCAGTTCTTC. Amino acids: CASSSKPLAGGPGEQFF.

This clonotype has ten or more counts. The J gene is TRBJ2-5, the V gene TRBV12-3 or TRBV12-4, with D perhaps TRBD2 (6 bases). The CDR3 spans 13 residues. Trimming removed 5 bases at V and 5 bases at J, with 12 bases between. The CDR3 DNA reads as TGTGCCAGCAGTGTCCGGGAGACGGAGACCCAGTACTTC. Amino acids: CASSVRETETQYF.

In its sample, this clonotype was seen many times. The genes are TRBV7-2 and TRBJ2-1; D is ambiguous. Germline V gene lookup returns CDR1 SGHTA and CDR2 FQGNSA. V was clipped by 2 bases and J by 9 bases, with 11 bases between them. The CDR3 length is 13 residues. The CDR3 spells CASSLTPSGEQFF. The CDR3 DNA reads TGTGCCAGCAGCTTAACCCCCTCGGGTGAGCAGTTCTTC.

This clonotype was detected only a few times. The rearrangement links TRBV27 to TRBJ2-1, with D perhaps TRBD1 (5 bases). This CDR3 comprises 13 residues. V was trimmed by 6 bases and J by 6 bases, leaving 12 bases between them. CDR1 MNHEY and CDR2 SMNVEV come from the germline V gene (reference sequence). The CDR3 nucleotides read TGTGCCAGCAGCCTAAGGGGTTTCAATGAGCAGTTCTTC. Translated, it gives CASSLRGFNEQFF.